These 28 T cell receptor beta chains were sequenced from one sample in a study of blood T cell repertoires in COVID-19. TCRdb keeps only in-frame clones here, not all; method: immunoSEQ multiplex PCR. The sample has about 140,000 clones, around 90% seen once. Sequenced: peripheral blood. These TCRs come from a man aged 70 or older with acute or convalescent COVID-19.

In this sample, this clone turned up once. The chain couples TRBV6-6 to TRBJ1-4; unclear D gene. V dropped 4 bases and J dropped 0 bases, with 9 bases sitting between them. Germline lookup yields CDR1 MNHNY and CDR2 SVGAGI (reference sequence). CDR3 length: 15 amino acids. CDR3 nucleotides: TGTGCCAGCAGTTCACAGATGGCAACTAATGAAAAACTGTTTTTT. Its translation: CASSSQMATNEKLFF.

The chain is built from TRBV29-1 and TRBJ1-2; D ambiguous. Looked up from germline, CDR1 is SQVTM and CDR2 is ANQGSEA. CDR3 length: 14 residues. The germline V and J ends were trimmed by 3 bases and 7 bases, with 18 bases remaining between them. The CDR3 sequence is CSVDWTRQAGGYTF. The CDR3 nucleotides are TGCAGCGTTGACTGGACCCGTCAAGCGGGTGGCTACACCTTC.

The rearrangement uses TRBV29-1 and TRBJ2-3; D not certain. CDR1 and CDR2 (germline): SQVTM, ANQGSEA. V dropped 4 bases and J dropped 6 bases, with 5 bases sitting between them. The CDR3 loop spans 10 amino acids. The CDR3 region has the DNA TGCAGCGTTGTTATGGATACGCAGTATTTT. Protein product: CSVVMDTQYF.

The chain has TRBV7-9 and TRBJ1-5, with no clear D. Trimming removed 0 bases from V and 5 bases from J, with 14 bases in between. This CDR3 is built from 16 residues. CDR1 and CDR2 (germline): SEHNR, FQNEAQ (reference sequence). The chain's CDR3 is CASSLARAGLDQPQHF. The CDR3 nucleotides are TGTGCCAGCAGCTTAGCGCGCGCAGGTTTGGATCAGCCCCAGCATTTT.

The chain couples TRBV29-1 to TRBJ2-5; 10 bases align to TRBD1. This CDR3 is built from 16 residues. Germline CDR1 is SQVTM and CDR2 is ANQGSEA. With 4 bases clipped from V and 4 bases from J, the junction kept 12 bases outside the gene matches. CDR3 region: CSVGKGYGQGGETQYF. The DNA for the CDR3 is TGCAGCGTTGGCAAAGGGTACGGACAGGGGGGAGAGACCCAGTACTTC.

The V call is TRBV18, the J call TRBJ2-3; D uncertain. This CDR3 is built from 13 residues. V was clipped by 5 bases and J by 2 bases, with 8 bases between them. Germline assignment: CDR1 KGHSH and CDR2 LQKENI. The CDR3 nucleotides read TGTGCCAGCTCATCGCGAATCACAGATACGCAGTATTTT. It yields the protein CASSSRITDTQYF.

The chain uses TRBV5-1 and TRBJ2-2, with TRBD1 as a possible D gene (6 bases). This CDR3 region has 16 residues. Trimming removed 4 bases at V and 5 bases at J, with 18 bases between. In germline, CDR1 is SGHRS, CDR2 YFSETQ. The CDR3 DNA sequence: TGCGCCAGCAGCGGTAACAGGGCTGTTGGGACCGGGGAGCTGTTTTTT. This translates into CASSGNRAVGTGELFF. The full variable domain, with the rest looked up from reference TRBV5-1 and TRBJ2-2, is KAGVTQTPRYLIKTRGQQVTLSCSPISGHRSVSWYQQTPGQGLQFLFEYFSETQRNKGNFPGRFSGRQFSNSRSEMNVSTLELGDSALYLCASSGNRAVGTGELFFGEGSRLTVL.

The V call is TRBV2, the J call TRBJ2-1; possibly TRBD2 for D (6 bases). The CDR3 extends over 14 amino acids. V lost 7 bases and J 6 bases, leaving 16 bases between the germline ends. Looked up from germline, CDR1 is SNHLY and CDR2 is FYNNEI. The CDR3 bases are TGTGCCAGCACCCGGGACTCGGCGACCAATGAGCAGTTCTTC. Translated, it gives CASTRDSATNEQFF.

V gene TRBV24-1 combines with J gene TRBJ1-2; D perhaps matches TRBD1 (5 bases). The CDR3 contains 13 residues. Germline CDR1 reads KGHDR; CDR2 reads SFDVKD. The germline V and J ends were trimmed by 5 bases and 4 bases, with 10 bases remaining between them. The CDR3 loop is CATSAQGGYGYTF. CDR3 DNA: TGTGCCACCAGTGCCCAGGGTGGCTATGGCTACACCTTC.

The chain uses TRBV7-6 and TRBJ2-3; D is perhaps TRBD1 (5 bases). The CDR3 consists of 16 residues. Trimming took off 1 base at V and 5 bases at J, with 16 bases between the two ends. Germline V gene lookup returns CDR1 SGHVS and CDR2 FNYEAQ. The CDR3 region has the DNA TGTGCCAGCAGCTTAGGTATGCAGGGTCTAGGAGATACGCAGTATTTT. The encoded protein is CASSLGMQGLGDTQYF.

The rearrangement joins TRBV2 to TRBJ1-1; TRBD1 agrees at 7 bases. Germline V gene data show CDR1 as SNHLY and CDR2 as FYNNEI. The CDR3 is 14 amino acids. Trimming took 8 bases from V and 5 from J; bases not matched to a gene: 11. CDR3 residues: CASDREVIGTEAFF. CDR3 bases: TGTGCCAGCGACAGGGAAGTGATTGGGACTGAAGCTTTCTTT.

The DNA for the CDR3 is TGTGCCAGCAGCCAAATTTACAGAAACACCGGGGAGCTGTTTTTT. This sequence encodes CASSQIYRNTGELFF. The chain carries TRBV14 and TRBJ2-2; D is unresolved. Germline CDR1 is SGHDN and CDR2 is FVKESK. Trimming stripped 2 bases from V and 2 bases from J, with 9 bases between. The CDR3 extends over 15 amino acids.

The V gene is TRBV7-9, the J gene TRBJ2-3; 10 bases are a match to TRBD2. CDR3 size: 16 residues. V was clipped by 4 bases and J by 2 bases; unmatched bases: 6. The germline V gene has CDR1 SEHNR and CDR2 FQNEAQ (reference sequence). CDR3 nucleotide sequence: TGTGCCAGCAGCTCCCGACTAGCGGGTTACACAGATACGCAGTATTTT. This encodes CASSSRLAGYTDTQYF.

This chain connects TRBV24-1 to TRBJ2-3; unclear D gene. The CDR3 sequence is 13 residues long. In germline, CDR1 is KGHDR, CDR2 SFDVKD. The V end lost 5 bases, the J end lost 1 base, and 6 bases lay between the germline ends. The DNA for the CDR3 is TGTGCCACCAGTGTGGGCGGCACAGATACGCAGTATTTT. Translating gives CATSVGGTDTQYF.

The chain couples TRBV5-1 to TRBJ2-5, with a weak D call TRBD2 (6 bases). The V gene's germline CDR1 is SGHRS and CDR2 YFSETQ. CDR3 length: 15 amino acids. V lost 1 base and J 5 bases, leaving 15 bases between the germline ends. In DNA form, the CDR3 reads TGCGCCAGCAGCTTGTTCGGAGGGGCGGAGGAGACCCAGTACTTC. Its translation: CASSLFGGAEETQYF.

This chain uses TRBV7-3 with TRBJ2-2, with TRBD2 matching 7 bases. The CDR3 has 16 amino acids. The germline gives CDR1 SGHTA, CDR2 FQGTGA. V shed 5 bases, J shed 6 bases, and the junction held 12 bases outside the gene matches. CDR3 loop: CASSPKGGGGPGELFF. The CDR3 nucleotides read TGTGCCAGCAGCCCCAAGGGCGGCGGGGGACCCGGGGAGCTGTTTTTT.

The DNA of the CDR3 is TGTGCCAGCAGCTCTGGACTAGCGGAGGCATTAGACTACGAGCAGTACTTC. This codes for CASSSGLAEALDYEQYF. V usage is TRBV7-2 and J usage is TRBJ2-7, with TRBD2 matching over 10 bases. This CDR3 spans 17 amino acids. Unmatched junction bases numbered 12, after V lost 4 bases and J lost 3 bases. CDR1 is SGHTA and CDR2 is FQGNSA in the germline V gene.

The CDR3 loop is CAISEGRGHETQYF. In DNA form, the CDR3 reads TGTGCCATCAGTGAGGGGCGGGGGCATGAGACCCAGTACTTC. This chain links TRBV10-3 with TRBJ2-5; a weak D match, TRBD2 (7 bases). This CDR3 has 14 residues. CDR1 and CDR2 from the germline V gene are ENHRY and SYGVKD. V dropped 2 bases and J dropped 5 bases, with 12 bases sitting between them.

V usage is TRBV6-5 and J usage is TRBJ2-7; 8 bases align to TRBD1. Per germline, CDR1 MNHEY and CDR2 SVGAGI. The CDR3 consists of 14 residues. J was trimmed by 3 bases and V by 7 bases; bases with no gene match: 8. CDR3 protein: CASTTGTGGYEQYF. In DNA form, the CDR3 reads TGTGCCAGCACTACCGGGACAGGAGGCTACGAGCAGTACTTC.

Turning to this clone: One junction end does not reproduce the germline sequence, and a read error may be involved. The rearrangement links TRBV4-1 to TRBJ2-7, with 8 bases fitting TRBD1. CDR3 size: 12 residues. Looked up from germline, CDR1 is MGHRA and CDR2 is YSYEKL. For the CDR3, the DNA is TGCGCCAGCAGCCAAGAAAAGGGACAGGTGAACTTC. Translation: CASSQEKGQVNF.

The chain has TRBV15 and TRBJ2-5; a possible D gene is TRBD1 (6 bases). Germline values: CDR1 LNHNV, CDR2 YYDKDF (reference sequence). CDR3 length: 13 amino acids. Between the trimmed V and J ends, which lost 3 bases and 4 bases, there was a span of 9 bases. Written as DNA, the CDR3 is TGTGCCACCAGCAGCCGGGACATAGAGACCCAGTACTTC. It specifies CATSSRDIETQYF.

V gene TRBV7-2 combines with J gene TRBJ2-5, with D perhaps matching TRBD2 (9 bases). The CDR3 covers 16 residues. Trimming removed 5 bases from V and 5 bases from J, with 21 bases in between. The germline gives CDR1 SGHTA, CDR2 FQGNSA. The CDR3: CASSPGGGRAPETQYF. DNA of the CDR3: TGTGCCAGCAGCCCAGGGGGCGGGAGGGCCCCTGAGACCCAGTACTTC. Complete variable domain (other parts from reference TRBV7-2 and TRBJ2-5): GAGVSQSPSNKVTEKGKDVELRCDPISGHTALYWYRQSLGQGLEFLIYFQGNSAPDKSGLPSDRFSAERTGGSVSTLTIQRTQQEDSAVYLCASSPGGGRAPETQYFGPGTRLLVL.

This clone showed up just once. Here the CDR3 DNA reads TGCGCCAGCAGCCCCAATGCTGGGCCAGAGACCCAGTACTTC. The encoded protein is CASSPNAGPETQYF. The chain is built from TRBV5-1 and TRBJ2-5; D remains unclear. CDR3 length equals 14 residues. The germline gives CDR1 SGHRS, CDR2 YFSETQ. V lost 4 bases and J 4 bases, leaving 14 bases between the germline ends.

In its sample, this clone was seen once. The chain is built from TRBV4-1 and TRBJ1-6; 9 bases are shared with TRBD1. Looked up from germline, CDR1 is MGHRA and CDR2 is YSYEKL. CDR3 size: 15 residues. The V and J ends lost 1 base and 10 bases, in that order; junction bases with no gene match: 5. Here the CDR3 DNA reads TGCGCCAGCAGCCAAGTACGGACAGGGGAATCACCCCTCCACTTT. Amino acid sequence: CASSQVRTGESPLHF.

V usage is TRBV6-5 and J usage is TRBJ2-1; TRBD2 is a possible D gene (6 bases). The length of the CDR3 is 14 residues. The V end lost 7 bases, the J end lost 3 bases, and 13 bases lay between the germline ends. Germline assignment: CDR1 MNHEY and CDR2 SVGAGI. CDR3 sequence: CASTSGRIYNEQFF. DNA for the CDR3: TGTGCCAGCACCTCGGGGAGGATCTACAATGAGCAGTTCTTC.

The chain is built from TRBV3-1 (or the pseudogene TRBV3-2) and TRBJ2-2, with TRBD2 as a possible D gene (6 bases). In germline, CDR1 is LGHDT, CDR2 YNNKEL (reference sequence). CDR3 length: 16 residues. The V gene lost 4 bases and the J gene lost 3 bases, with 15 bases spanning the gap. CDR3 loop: CASSRPFRRDTGELFF. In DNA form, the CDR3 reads TGTGCCAGCAGCCGGCCGTTTCGGAGGGACACCGGGGAGCTGTTTTTT.

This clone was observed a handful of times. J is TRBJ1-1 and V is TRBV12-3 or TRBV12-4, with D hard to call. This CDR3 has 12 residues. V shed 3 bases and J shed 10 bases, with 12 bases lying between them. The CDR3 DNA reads TGTGCCAGCAGTTTTAGCGGGCGGGGAGCTTTCTTT. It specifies CASSFSGRGAFF.

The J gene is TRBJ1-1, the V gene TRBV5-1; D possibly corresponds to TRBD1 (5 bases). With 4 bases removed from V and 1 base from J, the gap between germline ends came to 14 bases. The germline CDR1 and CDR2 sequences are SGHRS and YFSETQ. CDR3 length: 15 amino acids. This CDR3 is CASSPLGVWNTEAFF. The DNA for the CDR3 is TGCGCCAGCAGCCCGCTAGGGGTCTGGAACACTGAAGCTTTCTTT.